Below, 29 T cell receptor beta chains from the same sample are listed, as sequenced in a study of graft-versus-host responses after intestinal transplantation. Some clones are missing from TCRdb's copy, which holds only in-frame ones; the method was immunoSEQ multiplex PCR. This table has 85,000 to 110,000 clones, 93% appearing once. Which antigens these TCRs recognize remains unknown. The specimen was unstimulated CD8+ T cells sorted from spleen or lymph node cells, collected before intestinal transplant. The receptors come from a human donor who received an intestinal transplant.

The chain employs TRBV7-2 and TRBJ2-2; a weak D match, TRBD2 (7 bases). Germline assignment: CDR1 SGHTA and CDR2 FQGNSA. The germline V and J ends were trimmed by 6 bases and 1 base, with 12 bases remaining between them. CDR3 size: 15 residues. Here the CDR3 DNA reads TGTGCCAGCAGTCGGGGGGCCGGGAACACCGGGGAGCTGTTTTTT. Translated: CASSRGAGNTGELFF.

A single count supports this clone. The chain uses TRBV2 and TRBJ2-1; the match to TRBD2 covers 7 bases. The CDR3 runs 24 residues. Per the germline V gene, CDR1 is SNHLY and CDR2 is FYNNEI. The V and J ends lost 6 bases and 1 base, in that order; junction bases with no gene match: 33. This CDR3 reads CASRGGVGRGTNKLELASYNEQFF. In DNA form, the CDR3 reads TGTGCCAGCAGGGGGGGGGTTGGGCGGGGGACCAATAAGCTAGAGCTCGCATCCTACAATGAGCAGTTCTTC.

The count of this clone is one. The rearrangement links TRBV6-1 to TRBJ1-1, with 8 positions matching TRBD1. Germline assignment: CDR1 MNHNS and CDR2 SASEGT. CDR3 length: 10 amino acids. V lost 8 bases, J lost 12 bases, and 5 bases stayed unmatched. The CDR3 protein is CASLGTGTFF. DNA of the CDR3: TGTGCCAGCCTCGGGACAGGCACTTTCTTT.

The chain links TRBV7-9 to TRBJ1-1; no definite D call. V gave up 1 base and J gave up 0 bases, with 0 bases separating them. CDR1 and CDR2 from the germline V gene are SEHNR and FQNEAQ (reference sequence). The CDR3 length is 12 residues. CDR3 residues: CASSLVNTEAFF. CDR3 bases: TGTGCCAGCAGCTTAGTGAACACTGAAGCTTTCTTT.

The V and J genes are TRBV27 and TRBJ2-7; 9 nucleotides agree with TRBD1. CDR3 size: 14 residues. V lost 3 bases to trimming and J lost 3 bases; unmatched junction nucleotides: 3. The germline gives CDR1 MNHEY, CDR2 SMNVEV (reference sequence). The DNA of the CDR3 is TGTGCCAGCAGTTTGACAGGGGGGTTCTACGAGCAGTACTTC. This codes for CASSLTGGFYEQYF.

V is TRBV7-9 and J is TRBJ2-5; D ambiguous. CDR3 length equals 13 residues. V was trimmed by 0 bases and J by 3 bases, leaving 5 bases between them. Per germline, CDR1 SEHNR and CDR2 FQNEAQ (reference sequence). In DNA form, the CDR3 reads TGTGCCAGCAGCTTAGCCGAAGAAGAGACCCAGTACTTC. This translates into CASSLAEEETQYF.

Concerning this clone itself: A junction end diverges from the germline sequence, so it may reflect a read error. V usage is TRBV27 and J usage is TRBJ2-1, with 7 bases matching TRBD2. The CDR3 runs 17 residues. CDR1 is MNHEY and CDR2 is SMNVEV in the germline V gene (reference sequence). The CDR3, as DNA: TGTGCCAGCACTTTAGCTAGCGGCGCAAGCTCCTACAATGAGCAGTTCTTC. It specifies CASTLASGASSYNEQFF.

The chain employs TRBV7-9 and TRBJ1-1; D is uncertain. V was clipped by 5 bases and J by 7 bases, with 20 bases between them. Germline V CDR1 and CDR2: SEHNR, FQNEAQ (reference sequence). This CDR3 has 15 residues. CDR3 bases: TGTGCCAGCAGCCCTCCGGGAGCTGGGGTCGGTGAAGCTTTCTTT. The encoded protein is CASSPPGAGVGEAFF.

The chain has TRBV7-2 and TRBJ2-7, with 10 bases that match TRBD2. Germline V gene lookup returns CDR1 SGHTA and CDR2 FQGNSA. The CDR3 has 18 residues. The V and J ends lost 0 bases and 1 base, in that order; junction bases with no gene match: 9. CDR3 bases: TGTGCCAGCAGCTTAGCGGATAGCGGGGGGTTCCAGTCCTACGAGCAGTACTTC. Amino acids: CASSLADSGGFQSYEQYF. Based on the CDR3 plus reference TRBV7-2 and TRBJ2-7, the full variable domain is GAGVSQSPSNKVTEKGKDVELRCDPISGHTALYWYRQSLGQGLEFLIYFQGNSAPDKSGLPSDRFSAERTGGSVSTLTIQRTQQEDSAVYLCASSLADSGGFQSYEQYFGPGTRLTVT.

V gene TRBV9 combines with J gene TRBJ2-1; TRBD2 might be the D (6 bases). This CDR3 comprises 18 residues. Per the germline V gene, CDR1 is SGDLS and CDR2 is YYNGEE. The V end was cut by 4 bases, the J end by 6 bases, with 26 bases between. As DNA, the CDR3 is TGTGCCAGCAGCCCAGTTTTCACGTTAGCGCCCGGGGGCAATGAGCAGTTCTTC. This encodes CASSPVFTLAPGGNEQFF.

Only one count was recorded for this clone. The rearrangement links TRBV4-1 to TRBJ1-2, with TRBD1 matching over 9 bases. Germline loops: CDR1 MGHRA, CDR2 YSYEKL. J gave up 8 bases and V 1 base, and 2 bases lay outside the gene matches. The CDR3 length is 13 residues. The CDR3 DNA reads as TGCGCCAGCAGCCAAGTGGGACAGGGCGGCTACACCTTC. As protein: CASSQVGQGGYTF.

V is TRBV19 and J is TRBJ1-2, with D possibly TRBD1 on 5 matching bases. Trimming pared 5 bases from V and 6 bases from J, leaving 16 bases between. The CDR3 totals 14 residues. The germline CDR1 and CDR2 sequences are LNHDA and SQIVND (reference sequence). The CDR3 spells CASSRGGAFNGYTF. In nucleotides, the CDR3 is TGTGCCAGTAGTCGGGGTGGGGCCTTCAATGGCTACACCTTC.

CDR3 amino acids: CASSTRLAGETQYF. In nucleotides, the CDR3 is TGTGCCAGCAGTACCCGACTAGCGGGAGAGACCCAGTACTTC. The chain is built from TRBV2 and TRBJ2-5; 10 nucleotides match TRBD2. The CDR3 sequence is 14 residues long. The V gene's germline CDR1 is SNHLY and CDR2 FYNNEI. Trimming took 5 bases from V and 4 from J; bases not matched to a gene: 4. Supplemented by reference TRBV2 and TRBJ2-5, the full variable domain reads EPEVTQTPSHQVTQMGQEVILRCVPISNHLYFYWYRQILGQKVEFLVSFYNNEISEKSEIFDDQFSVERPDGSNFTLKIRSTKLEDSAMYFCASSTRLAGETQYFGPGTRLLVL.

J is TRBJ2-7 and V is TRBV7-6, with 9 bases fitting TRBD1. With V trimmed by 4 bases and J by 2 bases, 3 bases remained unmatched. CDR3 size: 14 residues. Germline-derived CDR1 and CDR2 are SGHVS and FNYEAQ. As DNA, the CDR3 is TGTGCCAGCAGCTCCGGGACAGGGACCTACGAGCAGTACTTC. It encodes CASSSGTGTYEQYF.

This clone was seen just once. This chain connects TRBV10-2 to TRBJ2-5; 10 bases line up with TRBD2. The CDR3 is made up of 17 amino acids. Germline V gene data show CDR1 as WSHSY and CDR2 as SAAADI. Losses at the gene ends were 5 bases for V and 3 bases for J; bases not matched to a gene: 12. The CDR3 DNA is TGCGCCAGCAGTATATCGCTAGCGGGGGTTGGGGAAGAGACCCAGTACTTC. Translating it yields CASSISLAGVGEETQYF.

The V and J genes are TRBV30 and TRBJ1-2; D is unresolved. The V end was cut by 6 bases, the J end by 6 bases, with 17 bases between. The V gene's germline CDR1 is GTSNPN and CDR2 SVGIG (reference sequence). This CDR3 comprises 13 residues. CDR3 sequence: CACPWLAEDGYTF. CDR3 bases: TGTGCCTGTCCGTGGTTGGCGGAGGATGGCTACACCTTC.

This chain uses TRBV7-9 with TRBJ2-5; D ambiguous. Trimming took off 5 bases at V and 5 bases at J, with 15 bases between the two ends. The CDR3 loop spans 14 amino acids. Germline lookup yields CDR1 SEHNR and CDR2 FQNEAQ (reference sequence). This CDR3 is CASSPPRNQETQYF. As DNA, the CDR3 is TGTGCCAGCAGCCCCCCGAGGAATCAGGAGACCCAGTACTTC. The full variable domain, rest sourced from reference TRBV7-9 and TRBJ2-5, is DTGVSQNPRHKITKRGQNVTFRCDPISEHNRLYWYRQTLGQGPEFLTYFQNEAQLEKSRLLSDRFSAERPKGSFSTLEIQRTEQGDSAMYLCASSPPRNQETQYFGPGTRLLVL.

This clone was counted a few times. V is TRBV5-4 and J is TRBJ1-3; D is unclear. CDR3 size: 17 residues. Germline CDR1 reads SGHNT; CDR2 reads YYREEE (reference sequence). Trimming cost V 2 bases and J 0 bases, with 15 bases left between them. The CDR3 DNA reads TGTGCCAGCAGCTTATCAGGACCCGGCCCCTCTGGAAACACCATATATTTT. Residues: CASSLSGPGPSGNTIYF.

The chain carries TRBV2 and TRBJ1-5, with D unclear. Germline V gene lookup returns CDR1 SNHLY and CDR2 FYNNEI. Trimming shortened V by 8 bases and J by 2 bases, and 16 bases separated the two germline ends. This CDR3 has 15 amino acids. The CDR3 region has the DNA TGTGCCAGCTCGGAGGGAATTCTTGGCAATCAGCCCCAGCATTTT. Its protein is CASSEGILGNQPQHF.

The chain links TRBV27 to TRBJ1-6, with unresolved D. V dropped 0 bases and J dropped 9 bases, with 9 bases sitting between them. Germline CDR1 reads MNHEY; CDR2 reads SMNVEV (reference sequence). The CDR3 extends over 14 amino acids. In DNA form, the CDR3 reads TGTGCCAGCAGTTTATCGTGGACGGTTTCACCCCTCCACTTT. Its translation is CASSLSWTVSPLHF.

The V gene is TRBV2, the J gene TRBJ2-5; D unclear. The length of the CDR3 is 12 residues. Deletions cut 1 base from V and 4 bases from J, with 4 bases between. Germline-derived CDR1 and CDR2 are SNHLY and FYNNEI. The CDR3 DNA sequence: TGTGCCAGCAGTGAAGGGTCAGAGACCCAGTACTTC. It encodes CASSEGSETQYF. The variable domain in full, with the rest retrieved from reference TRBV2 and TRBJ2-5, is EPEVTQTPSHQVTQMGQEVILRCVPISNHLYFYWYRQILGQKVEFLVSFYNNEISEKSEIFDDQFSVERPDGSNFTLKIRSTKLEDSAMYFCASSEGSETQYFGPGTRLLVL.

The rearrangement joins TRBV19 to TRBJ1-2; D perhaps matches TRBD1 (5 bases). The germline CDR1 and CDR2 sequences are LNHDA and SQIVND (reference sequence). V lost 4 bases, J lost 7 bases, and 19 bases lay in between. The CDR3 is 15 amino acids. The CDR3 here is CASSTRGGEKGGYTF. The DNA of the CDR3 is TGTGCCAGTAGTACCCGTGGAGGGGAGAAGGGTGGCTACACCTTC.

In its sample, this clone was seen a few times. This sequence joins TRBV19 and TRBJ1-2; 7 positions agree with TRBD1. CDR1 is LNHDA, CDR2 SQIVND, per germline (reference sequence). The V gene end was trimmed by 5 bases and the J gene end by 2 bases; junction bases not matched to a gene: 14. There are 17 residues in the CDR3. In DNA form, the CDR3 reads TGTGCCAGTAGTTTCGAGTTCTGGACAGGATCAAACTATGGCTACACCTTC. This gives the protein CASSFEFWTGSNYGYTF. The full variable domain, with the rest looked up from reference TRBV19 and TRBJ1-2, is DGGITQSPKYLFRKEGQNVTLSCEQNLNHDAMYWYRQDPGQGLRLIYYSQIVNDFQKGDIAEGYSVSREKKESFPLTVTSAQKNPTAFYLCASSFEFWTGSNYGYTFGSGTRLTVV.

The chain employs TRBV27 and TRBJ1-1; 7 nucleotides align to TRBD1. The CDR3 extends over 13 amino acids. Trimming took 8 bases from V and 5 from J; bases not matched to a gene: 8. Looked up from germline, CDR1 is MNHEY and CDR2 is SMNVEV (reference sequence). The DNA for the CDR3 is TGTGCCAGCCGTTGGGACAGCCTAACTGAAGCTTTCTTT. Amino acids: CASRWDSLTEAFF.

J is TRBJ2-2 and V is TRBV6-5; 8 nucleotides align to TRBD2. V gave up 6 bases and J gave up 4 bases; unmatched junction bases: 7. Germline-derived CDR1 and CDR2 are MNHEY and SVGAGI. The CDR3 runs 15 residues. DNA for the CDR3: TGTGCCAGCAGAGCGGGGGAGTGGAGCACCGGGGAGCTGTTTTTT. Amino acid sequence: CASRAGEWSTGELFF.

The rearrangement links TRBV6-1 to TRBJ1-1; unclear D gene. The CDR3 is 13 amino acids. Germline CDR1 and CDR2: MNHNS and SASEGT. V was shortened by 1 base and J by 3 bases, with 6 bases between the two germline ends. This CDR3 reads CASSEVTDTEAFF. CDR3 DNA: TGTGCCAGCAGTGAAGTGACGGACACTGAAGCTTTCTTT.

This CDR3 is CASSKSSGNTGELFF. The CDR3, as DNA: TGTGCCAGTAGTAAATCTAGCGGTAACACCGGGGAGCTGTTTTTT. The chain couples TRBV19 to TRBJ2-2, with 7 bases that match TRBD2. The V gene's germline CDR1 is LNHDA and CDR2 SQIVND (reference sequence). V shed 4 bases, J shed 2 bases, and the junction held 4 bases outside the gene matches. The CDR3 is 15 amino acids.

The V and J genes are TRBV7-8 and TRBJ2-1; tentatively, D is TRBD1 or TRBD2 (6 bases each). CDR1 and CDR2 from the germline V gene are SGHVS and FQNEAQ. The CDR3 is 16 residues long. Trimming took 0 bases from V and 3 from J, leaving 12 bases between them. The CDR3, as DNA: TGTGCCAGCAGCTTAGCGGGGGGCCCTAGCTACAATGAGCAGTTCTTC. Its protein product is CASSLAGGPSYNEQFF.

This clone came up once. The V and J genes are TRBV9 and TRBJ1-2; possible D gene TRBD1, 6 bases. This CDR3 is 15 amino acids long. V was clipped by 5 bases and J by 3 bases, with 17 bases between them. Germline assignment: CDR1 SGDLS and CDR2 YYNGEE. The CDR3 reads CASRAGTNGDYGYTF. For the CDR3, the DNA is TGTGCCAGCAGAGCCGGGACAAACGGGGACTATGGCTACACCTTC.